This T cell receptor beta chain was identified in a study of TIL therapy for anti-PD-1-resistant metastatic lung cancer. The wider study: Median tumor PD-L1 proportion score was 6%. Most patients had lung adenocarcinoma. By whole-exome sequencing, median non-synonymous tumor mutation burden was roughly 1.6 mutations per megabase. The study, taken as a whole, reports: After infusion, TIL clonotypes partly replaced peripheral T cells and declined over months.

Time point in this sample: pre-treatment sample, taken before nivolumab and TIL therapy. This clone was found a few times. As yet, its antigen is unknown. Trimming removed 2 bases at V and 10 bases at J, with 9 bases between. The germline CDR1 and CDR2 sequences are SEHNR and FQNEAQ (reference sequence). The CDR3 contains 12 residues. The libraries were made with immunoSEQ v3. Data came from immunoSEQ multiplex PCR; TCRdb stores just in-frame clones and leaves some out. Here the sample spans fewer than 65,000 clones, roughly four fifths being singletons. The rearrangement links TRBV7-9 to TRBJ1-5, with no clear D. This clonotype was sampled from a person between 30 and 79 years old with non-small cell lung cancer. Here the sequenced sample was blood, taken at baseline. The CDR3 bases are TGTGCCAGCAGCTTAAATGCCTACCCCCAGCATTTT. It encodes CASSLNAYPQHF.